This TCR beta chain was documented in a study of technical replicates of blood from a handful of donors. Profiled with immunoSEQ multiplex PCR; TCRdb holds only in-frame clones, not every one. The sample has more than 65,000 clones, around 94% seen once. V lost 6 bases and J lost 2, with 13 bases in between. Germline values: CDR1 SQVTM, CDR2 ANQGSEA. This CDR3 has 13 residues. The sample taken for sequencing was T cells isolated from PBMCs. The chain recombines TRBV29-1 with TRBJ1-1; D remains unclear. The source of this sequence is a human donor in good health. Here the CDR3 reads CSVYQRLNTEAFF. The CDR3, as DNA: TGCAGCGTGTATCAGAGACTCAACACTGAAGCTTTCTTT.